Listed here are 27 T cell receptor beta chains from one sample, sequenced in a study of blood T cell repertoires in COVID-19. Data came from immunoSEQ multiplex PCR; TCRdb stores just in-frame clones and leaves some out. This sample has 90,000 or so clones, with roughly nine tenths found just once. Material: peripheral blood. The source is a woman aged 60-75 years with COVID-19, enrolled during active disease.

V gene TRBV24-1 combines with J gene TRBJ2-3; 10 positions match TRBD1. After removal of 1 base from V and 2 bases from J, the junction contained 5 bases not matched to a gene. The CDR3 sequence is 17 residues long. The germline CDR1 and CDR2 sequences are KGHDR and SFDVKD. CDR3 coding DNA: TGTGCCACCAGTGATTTATCCGGGACAGGGGCCACAGATACGCAGTATTTT. It translates to CATSDLSGTGATDTQYF.

The chain links TRBV5-1 to TRBJ1-4; tentatively, D is TRBD1 (5 bases). This CDR3 spans 14 amino acids. The germline V and J ends were trimmed by 1 base and 8 bases, with 12 bases remaining between them. The germline V gene has CDR1 SGHRS and CDR2 YFSETQ. The CDR3 here is CASSLLQGREKLFF. In nucleotides, the CDR3 is TGCGCCAGCAGCTTGCTGCAGGGTAGGGAAAAACTGTTTTTT.

This sequence joins TRBV7-8 and TRBJ2-2; D possibly corresponds to TRBD2 (5 bases). V lost 3 bases, J lost 6 bases, and 17 bases lay in between. The germline gives CDR1 SGHVS, CDR2 FQNEAQ. This CDR3 has 16 amino acids. CDR3 nucleotide sequence: TGTGCCAGCAGCTTGTATGAGGCAGCCGGGGCCGGGGAGCTGTTTTTT. This translates into CASSLYEAAGAGELFF.

The rearrangement links TRBV6-5 to TRBJ2-7; 9 bases are a match to TRBD1. The CDR3 runs to 14 residues. CDR1 and CDR2 (germline): MNHEY, SVGAGI. V gave up 3 bases and J gave up 3 bases; unmatched junction bases: 3. CDR3 sequence: CASSYVTGGYEQYF. For the CDR3, the DNA is TGTGCCAGCAGTTATGTGACAGGGGGCTACGAGCAGTACTTC.

V usage is TRBV4-2 and J usage is TRBJ1-2, with TRBD1 identical over 8 bases. Germline assignment: CDR1 LGHNA and CDR2 YNFKEQ. Trimming took 1 base from V and 3 from J; bases not matched to a gene: 10. The length of the CDR3 is 17 residues. The CDR3 DNA follows: TGTGCCAGCAGCCAAGCGGGGCAGGGGGCAATGTACTATGGCTACACCTTC. It encodes CASSQAGQGAMYYGYTF.

Written as DNA, the CDR3 is TGTGCCAGCAGCCGACTCAGTCTAGCCAAAAACATTCAGTACTTC. This gives the protein CASSRLSLAKNIQYF. V usage is TRBV11-2 and J usage is TRBJ2-4; no reliable D call. Germline values: CDR1 SGHAT, CDR2 FQNNGV. V was trimmed by 5 bases and J by 0 bases, leaving 11 bases between them. The CDR3 covers 15 residues.

The rearrangement links TRBV4-1 to TRBJ2-7; tentative D call: TRBD1 (6 bases). V lost 4 bases to trimming and J lost 2 bases, with 18 bases between them. Germline CDR1 is MGHRA and CDR2 is YSYEKL. CDR3 length: 16 amino acids. The CDR3 loop is CASSPRQDSGAYEQYF. CDR3 in DNA: TGCGCCAGCAGCCCAAGACAGGACAGTGGGGCCTACGAGCAGTACTTC.

This rearrangement joins TRBV19 to TRBJ2-1; the match to TRBD2 covers 11 bases. Germline V CDR1 and CDR2: LNHDA, SQIVND (reference sequence). The CDR3 has 14 amino acids. The junction had 7 bases not matched to a gene; V was cut back by 5 bases and J by 10 bases. The CDR3 sequence is CASSQGTSGREQFF. Here the CDR3 DNA reads TGTGCCAGTAGTCAAGGGACTAGCGGACGCGAGCAGTTCTTC.

This clone is a singleton in its sample. CDR3 DNA sequence: TGTGCCAGCAGCTTAGGGACAGGTCGACGAGAAGGAAACACCATATATTTT. Translating gives CASSLGTGRREGNTIYF. The chain couples TRBV11-2 to TRBJ1-3; 7 nucleotides align to TRBD1. V shed 1 base and J 4 bases; nucleotides not matched to a gene: 10. CDR1 and CDR2 from the germline V gene are SGHAT and FQNNGV. The length of the CDR3 is 17 residues.

This clone has just one count. The genes are TRBV2 and TRBJ1-2, with 8 bases fitting TRBD1. The CDR3 contains 13 residues. The V gene's germline CDR1 is SNHLY and CDR2 FYNNEI. V was pared by 8 bases and J by 0 bases, with 2 bases of the junction left unmatched. The CDR3 spells CASRTGSNYGYTF. The DNA of the CDR3 is TGTGCCAGCCGGACAGGGTCTAACTATGGCTACACCTTC.

This chain links TRBV7-2 with TRBJ2-7; 13 bases are a match to TRBD2. The CDR3 runs to 14 residues. V was clipped by 5 bases and J by 4 bases; unmatched bases: 2. Germline V gives CDR1 SGHTA, CDR2 FQGNSA. CDR3 in DNA: TGTGCCAGCAGCAAGACTAGCGGGGGGTACGAGCAGTACTTC. Residues: CASSKTSGGYEQYF.

This clone was detected only once. The gene calls are TRBV5-1 and TRBJ2-2, with 7 nucleotides matching TRBD2. Losses at the gene ends were 0 bases for V and 3 bases for J; bases not matched to a gene: 2. The CDR3 is 15 amino acids. From germline, CDR1 is SGHRS and CDR2 YFSETQ. The CDR3: CASSLDAGDTGELFF. DNA of the CDR3: TGCGCCAGCAGCTTGGATGCGGGAGACACCGGGGAGCTGTTTTTT.

CDR3 loop: CASSPAVQPTDTQYF. As DNA, the CDR3 is TGCGCCAGCAGCCCCGCCGTACAACCCACAGATACGCAGTATTTT. The chain is built from TRBV5-1 and TRBJ2-3; D uncertain. Per the germline V gene, CDR1 is SGHRS and CDR2 is YFSETQ. This CDR3 spans 15 amino acids. V was shortened by 4 bases and J by 2 bases, with 14 bases between the two germline ends.

The chain links TRBV9 to TRBJ2-1; 12 bases fit TRBD1. V lost 3 bases to trimming and J lost 8 bases; unmatched junction nucleotides: 3. Germline assignment: CDR1 SGDLS and CDR2 YYNGEE. This CDR3 is 14 amino acids long. In DNA, the CDR3 is TGTGCCAGCAGCGCCTGGGACAGGGGGCATGAGCAGTTCTTC. This codes for CASSAWDRGHEQFF.

This rearrangement joins TRBV5-6 to TRBJ2-3; D is perhaps TRBD1 (5 bases). Germline-derived CDR1 and CDR2 are SGHDT and YYEEEE. This CDR3 spans 15 amino acids. V lost 0 bases and J 4 bases, leaving 12 bases between the germline ends. In DNA form, the CDR3 reads TGTGCCAGCAGCTTGGGGCAGGGTAACCCAGATACGCAGTATTTT. Its protein product is CASSLGQGNPDTQYF.

J is TRBJ2-7 and V is TRBV5-5; D unclear. The V end lost 4 bases, the J end lost 6 bases, and 8 bases lay between the germline ends. This CDR3 region has 11 residues. The germline V gene encodes CDR1 SGHKS and CDR2 YYEKEE (reference sequence). Here the CDR3 reads CASSLIREQYF. CDR3 sequence (DNA): TGTGCCAGCAGCCTAATTCGCGAGCAGTACTTC.

In nucleotides, the CDR3 is TGTGCCAGTAGTATAGTACTAGCACGCGATACGCAGTATTTT. Protein product: CASSIVLARDTQYF. The chain uses TRBV19 and TRBJ2-3; possible D gene TRBD2, 6 bases. Trimming took off 1 base at V and 6 bases at J, with 11 bases between the two ends. The length of the CDR3 is 14 residues. Germline lookup yields CDR1 LNHDA and CDR2 SQIVND (reference sequence).

V gene TRBV4-3 combines with J gene TRBJ2-2; 9 nucleotides align to TRBD2. The CDR3 extends over 20 amino acids. V lost 2 bases to trimming and J lost 4 bases; unmatched junction nucleotides: 17. Germline V gives CDR1 LGHNA, CDR2 YSLEER. The CDR3 is CASSQIAPGLAFSGTGELFF. The CDR3 DNA is TGCGCCAGCAGCCAAATAGCGCCGGGACTAGCTTTTTCGGGCACCGGGGAGCTGTTTTTT.

This chain uses TRBV18 with TRBJ2-7, with D maybe TRBD1 (6 bases). Germline V gene data show CDR1 as KGHSH and CDR2 as LQKENI. The length of the CDR3 is 13 residues. The V end was cut by 3 bases, the J end by 3 bases, with 9 bases between. CDR3 in amino acids: CASSPGQHYEQYF. The CDR3 nucleotides read TGTGCCAGCTCACCCGGACAGCACTACGAGCAGTACTTC.

The chain is built from TRBV4-2 and TRBJ2-7; TRBD1 might be the D (5 bases). The CDR3 has 14 residues. V was pared by 4 bases and J by 0 bases, with 10 bases between. Germline CDR1 reads LGHNA; CDR2 reads YNFKEQ. Here the CDR3 DNA reads TGTGCCAGCAGCCTAAGGGGTGGCTCCTACGAGCAGTACTTC. This encodes CASSLRGGSYEQYF.

The chain carries TRBV7-2 and TRBJ2-5; 9 nucleotides match TRBD1. This CDR3 is 14 amino acids long. The ends lost 3 bases at V and 3 bases at J; junction bases unmatched: 2. Germline V gene lookup returns CDR1 SGHTA and CDR2 FQGNSA. CDR3 DNA: TGTGCCAGCAGCTTCGACAGGGGGGAAGAGACCCAGTACTTC. The encoded protein is CASSFDRGEETQYF. Based on the CDR3 plus reference TRBV7-2 and TRBJ2-5, the full variable domain is GAGVSQSPSNKVTEKGKDVELRCDPISGHTALYWYRQSLGQGLEFLIYFQGNSAPDKSGLPSDRFSAERTGGSVSTLTIQRTQQEDSAVYLCASSFDRGEETQYFGPGTRLLVL.

This chain uses TRBV7-8 with TRBJ1-3, with D unresolved. Trimming removed 0 bases at V and 4 bases at J, with 10 bases between. The CDR3 is 15 residues long. Germline assignment: CDR1 SGHVS and CDR2 FQNEAQ. CDR3 nucleotides: TGTGCCAGCAGCTTAGCGGCCGGGTCCGGAAACACCATATATTTT. Protein product: CASSLAAGSGNTIYF.

This clone has only a few counts. The rearrangement uses TRBV5-1 and TRBJ1-5; 7 bases map to TRBD1. The V gene end was trimmed by 4 bases and the J gene end by 4 bases; junction bases not matched to a gene: 5. This CDR3 comprises 14 residues. CDR1 and CDR2 (germline): SGHRS, YFSETQ. CDR3 amino acids: CASSPGTANQPQHF. The CDR3 DNA sequence: TGCGCCAGCAGCCCGGGGACAGCTAATCAGCCCCAGCATTTT.

The chain uses TRBV9 and TRBJ2-7; D unresolved. CDR3 length equals 14 residues. In germline, CDR1 is SGDLS, CDR2 YYNGEE. With 0 bases removed from V and 6 bases from J, the gap between germline ends came to 13 bases. The CDR3 DNA follows: TGTGCCAGCAGCGTAGGACCGGGTTTCTCCGAGCAGTACTTC. This translates into CASSVGPGFSEQYF.

V and J are TRBV5-5 and TRBJ2-7; 9 bases map to TRBD1. The V gene's germline CDR1 is SGHKS and CDR2 YYEKEE (reference sequence). The trim removed 2 bases at V and 2 bases at J, leaving 2 bases unmatched. This CDR3 has 14 residues. The CDR3 DNA follows: TGTGCCAGCAGCTTACAGGGGGCCCCCTACGAGCAGTACTTC. Protein product: CASSLQGAPYEQYF.

This chain joins TRBV7-2 and TRBJ2-5; 7 positions match TRBD2. Germline V lookup: CDR1 SGHTA, CDR2 FQGNSA. V lost 3 bases to trimming and J lost 3 bases; unmatched junction nucleotides: 1. The CDR3 loop spans 13 amino acids. This CDR3 is CASSFSGEETQYF. The CDR3 bases are TGTGCCAGCAGCTTCAGCGGGGAAGAGACCCAGTACTTC.

In its sample, this clone was seen a few times. This chain joins TRBV7-9 and TRBJ2-1; D is possibly TRBD2 (5 bases). The V end was cut by 5 bases, the J end by 6 bases, with 23 bases between. CDR1 and CDR2 from the germline V gene are SEHNR and FQNEAQ (reference sequence). The CDR3 has 17 amino acids. CDR3 protein: CASSGELDLTRGNEQFF. CDR3 nucleotide sequence: TGTGCCAGCAGCGGGGAACTCGACCTTACTCGGGGCAATGAGCAGTTCTTC. Full variable domain (rest looked up from reference TRBV7-9 and TRBJ2-1): DTGVSQNPRHKITKRGQNVTFRCDPISEHNRLYWYRQTLGQGPEFLTYFQNEAQLEKSRLLSDRFSAERPKGSFSTLEIQRTEQGDSAMYLCASSGELDLTRGNEQFFGPGTRLTVL.